This TCR beta chain stems from a study of cytomegalovirus exposure and HLA in healthy donors. In the study overall: Of some 400 genotyped donors, roughly 81% grouped in the Caucasian-associated ancestry cluster. The study's findings and limits: Presence/absence analyses assumed roughly uniform sequencing depth across donors, which may not hold. Accurate HLA-A and HLA-B prediction from TCR beta sequences was reported for most subjects. Analyzed later, most CMV-associated TCR beta chains appeared HLA-restricted.

Germline V lookup: CDR1 MNHEY, CDR2 SMNVEV (reference sequence). Trimming took off 9 bases at V and 0 bases at J, with 14 bases between the two ends. The CDR3 is made up of 14 amino acids. The PCR had 60 Vbeta and 13 Jbeta primers. Method: immunoSEQ multiplex PCR; TCRdb's copy keeps in-frame clones and lacks some. The sample carries 120,000 or so clones, roughly 70% recorded once. The sample holds a few counts of this clone. Antigen specificity is unknown. Sequenced: PBMCs. The gene calls are TRBV27 and TRBJ1-2; D gene unclear. The clonotype was recovered from a man aged 25 to 40 in good health and CMV-seronegative. In nucleotides, the CDR3 is TGTGCCAGTGAGTCAGGCCCCCCTAACTATGGCTACACCTTC. Residues: CASESGPPNYGYTF.